The 20 T cell receptor beta chains below come from one sample, sequenced in a study of T-cell memory formation after mild COVID-19. A single record per CDR3 protein comes from TCRdb applying MiXCR to the 5' RACE reads. The table lists roughly 120,000 distinct CDR3 sequences, roughly 15% of them singletons. Sequenced input: PBMCs or a T cell subset sorted from them (not recorded which). Source of these receptors: an adult woman who had mild COVID-19 (a few samples of this study predate the infection). Cell type and time point are not known.

CDR3 in DNA: TGCGCCAGCATTCAGGGACATTTCGCTGGCACAGATACGCAGTATTTT. Residues: CASIQGHFAGTDTQYF. V and J are TRBV5-1 and TRBJ2-3, with a possible D match to TRBD1 (6 bases). V was shortened by 6 bases and J by 1 base, with 18 bases between the two germline ends. Germline V gene sequence: CDR1 SGHRS, CDR2 YFSETQ. The CDR3 is 16 amino acids.

The J gene is TRBJ1-1, the V gene TRBV5-6; D may be TRBD1 (6 bases). CDR3 length equals 15 residues. V gave up 0 bases and J gave up 4 bases, with 13 bases separating them. Germline CDR1 reads SGHDT; CDR2 reads YYEEEE. CDR3 bases: TGTGCCAGCAGCTTGGAGGCGGGGGCGATCACTGAAGCTTTCTTT. This encodes CASSLEAGAITEAFF.

This sequence joins TRBV29-1 and TRBJ2-2, with D uncertain. Germline CDR1 SQVTM, CDR2 ANQGSEA. V gave up 6 bases and J gave up 1 base, with 3 bases separating them. CDR3 length equals 11 residues. The CDR3 nucleotides read TGCAGCGTCAAGAACACCGGGGAGCTGTTTTTT. Its translation is CSVKNTGELFF.

This chain joins TRBV4-3 and TRBJ2-7, with 10 bases aligning to TRBD2. This CDR3 is built from 16 residues. Per germline, CDR1 LGHNA and CDR2 YSLEER. V was pared by 4 bases and J by 0 bases, with 6 bases of the junction left unmatched. The CDR3 DNA reads as TGCGCCAGCAGCCCAACTAGCGGGAACAGCTCCTACGAGCAGTACTTC. Encoded protein: CASSPTSGNSSYEQYF.

The rearrangement links TRBV7-9 to TRBJ1-5, with TRBD1 identical over 7 bases. Per the germline V gene, CDR1 is SEHNR and CDR2 is FQNEAQ (reference sequence). This CDR3 contains 15 residues. Trimming removed 6 bases from V and 2 bases from J; junction bases left unmatched: 7. CDR3 sequence (DNA): TGTGCCAGCAGTACGACAGGGATTGGCAATCAGCCCCAGCATTTT. Amino acid sequence: CASSTTGIGNQPQHF.

This clonotype was picked up a small number of times. The chain employs TRBV12-3 or TRBV12-4 and TRBJ1-5; 9 bases line up with TRBD1. The CDR3 has 14 amino acids. V was clipped by 6 bases and J by 7 bases; unmatched bases: 7. The CDR3 here is CASSGGQGYQPQHF. The CDR3 DNA sequence: TGTGCCAGCAGCGGGGGACAGGGTTACCAGCCCCAGCATTTT.

This clonotype was observed a single time. The rearrangement links TRBV30 to TRBJ1-1, with 8 nucleotides matching TRBD1. Germline trimming cut 5 bases from V and 0 bases from J; bases unmatched to any gene: 11. Germline CDR1 and CDR2: GTSNPN and SVGIG (reference sequence). The CDR3 consists of 16 residues. CDR3 protein: CAWLSWTGMMNTEAFF. In nucleotides, the CDR3 is TGTGCCTGGCTATCTTGGACAGGGATGATGAACACTGAAGCTTTCTTT.

A few counts support this clonotype. The CDR3 sequence: CASSLGQGLNTEAFF. The CDR3 coding sequence is TGCGCCAGCAGCTTGGGGCAGGGATTGAACACTGAAGCTTTCTTT. This rearrangement joins TRBV5-1 to TRBJ1-1; maybe TRBD1 (5 bases). Per germline, CDR1 SGHRS and CDR2 YFSETQ. The CDR3 extends over 15 amino acids. Trimming took 0 bases from V and 0 from J, leaving 9 bases between them.

This clonotype was seen only a few times. This chain's CDR3 is CASSRRDTRQETQYF. In DNA, the CDR3 is TGTGCCAGCAGTCGACGGGACACTCGCCAAGAGACCCAGTACTTC. The V and J genes are TRBV2 and TRBJ2-5, with D possibly TRBD1 on 6 matching bases. The CDR3 length is 15 residues. Trimming cost V 5 bases and J 1 base, with 14 bases left between them. Germline V lookup: CDR1 SNHLY, CDR2 FYNNEI. Variable domain in full (rest from reference TRBV2 and TRBJ2-5): EPEVTQTPSHQVTQMGQEVILRCVPISNHLYFYWYRQILGQKVEFLVSFYNNEISEKSEIFDDQFSVERPDGSNFTLKIRSTKLEDSAMYFCASSRRDTRQETQYFGPGTRLLVL.

The chain recombines TRBV10-3 with TRBJ2-2; tentatively, D is TRBD2 (5 bases). The germline CDR1 and CDR2 sequences are ENHRY and SYGVKD. V gave up 4 bases and J gave up 0 bases, with 12 bases separating them. The CDR3 length is 16 residues. CDR3 nucleotide sequence: TGTGCCATCAGTGGCAGGCTAGCATCGAACACCGGGGAGCTGTTTTTT. It specifies CAISGRLASNTGELFF.

This clonotype was seen a few times. This chain joins TRBV12-3 or TRBV12-4 and TRBJ1-3; D is unclear. Trimming pared 6 bases from V and 0 bases from J, leaving 18 bases between. There are 17 residues in the CDR3. CDR3 protein: CASRSELWGGSGNTIYF. The CDR3 nucleotides read TGTGCCAGCAGATCCGAGTTGTGGGGAGGCTCTGGAAACACCATATATTTT.

This sequence joins TRBV7-6 and TRBJ2-3, with TRBD2 matching 9 bases. Germline V gene sequence: CDR1 SGHVS, CDR2 FNYEAQ. V trimming: 1 base; J trimming: 9 bases; junction bases outside the gene matches: 14. The CDR3 consists of 17 residues. The CDR3 region has the DNA TGTGCCAGCAGCTTAGAATACCCAGCGGGGGGCCCTACCACGCAGTATTTT. As protein: CASSLEYPAGGPTTQYF.

This clonotype was observed a handful of times. This rearrangement joins TRBV7-8 to TRBJ2-2, with TRBD1 matching 7 bases. This CDR3 spans 17 amino acids. Germline CDR1 reads SGHVS; CDR2 reads FQNEAQ. V lost 5 bases to trimming and J lost 0 bases; unmatched junction nucleotides: 9. For the CDR3, the DNA is TGTGCCAGCAGCCCAAATCCCGGGACAGCGAACACCGGGGAGCTGTTTTTT. It yields the protein CASSPNPGTANTGELFF. The full variable domain, completed using reference TRBV7-8 and TRBJ2-2, is GAGVSQSPRYKVAKRGQDVALRCDPISGHVSLFWYQQALGQGPEFLTYFQNEAQLDKSGLPSDRFFAERPEGSVSTLKIQRTQQEDSAVYLCASSPNPGTANTGELFFGEGSRLTVL.

CDR3 loop: CASSLGYGGYTEAFF. CDR3 sequence (DNA): TGCGCCAGCAGCTTGGGGTATGGAGGATACACTGAAGCTTTCTTT. The chain couples TRBV5-1 to TRBJ1-1, with D uncertain. Germline loops: CDR1 SGHRS, CDR2 YFSETQ. Trimming removed 0 bases from V and 3 bases from J, with 12 bases in between. The CDR3 sequence is 15 residues long.

This chain links TRBV14 with TRBJ2-6, with a tentative D call TRBD1 (5 bases). CDR1 is SGHDN and CDR2 is FVKESK in the germline V gene. The CDR3 spans 17 residues. V lost 2 bases and J lost 1, with 12 bases in between. The CDR3 is CASSQQGRESGANVLTF. The CDR3 region has the DNA TGTGCCAGCAGCCAACAAGGCAGGGAATCTGGGGCCAACGTCCTGACTTTC.

This clonotype was found a few times. The chain joins TRBV6-2 or TRBV6-3 to TRBJ2-1, with D perhaps TRBD2 (5 bases). V was clipped by 2 bases and J by 7 bases, with 12 bases between them. Germline assignment: CDR1 MNHEY and CDR2 SVGEGT. The CDR3 length is 14 residues. CDR3 sequence reads: CASSYNNGRNEQFF. CDR3 DNA: TGTGCCAGCAGTTACAACAATGGGAGAAATGAGCAGTTCTTC.

This clonotype has just a few counts. The chain uses TRBV14 and TRBJ2-7; the D gene could be TRBD1 or TRBD2 (6 bases each). This CDR3 has 19 amino acids. The V gene's germline CDR1 is SGHDN and CDR2 FVKESK. The germline V and J ends were trimmed by 4 bases and 3 bases, with 28 bases remaining between them. CDR3 sequence (DNA): TGTGCCAGCAGCCGAGGAAGGGGGGACTTGGACTGGAGATACTACGAGCAGTACTTC. Encoded protein: CASSRGRGDLDWRYYEQYF. The full variable domain, its missing parts supplied by reference TRBV14 and TRBJ2-7, is EAGVTQFPSHSVIEKGQTVTLRCDPISGHDNLYWYRRVMGKEIKFLLHFVKESKQDESGMPNNRFLAERTGGTYSTLKVQPAELEDSGVYFCASSRGRGDLDWRYYEQYFGPGTRLTVT.

In its sample, this clonotype was seen a few times. The chain carries TRBV7-9 and TRBJ2-1; 12 nucleotides agree with TRBD2. This CDR3 contains 18 residues. The germline CDR1 and CDR2 sequences are SEHNR and FQNEAQ (reference sequence). J lost 4 bases, V lost 5 bases, and 12 bases had no gene match. The CDR3, as DNA: TGTGCCAGCAGCCCTCCCCTAGCGGGAGGGCCGACATACAATGAGCAGTTCTTC. Amino acid sequence: CASSPPLAGGPTYNEQFF. The variable domain in full, with the rest retrieved from reference TRBV7-9 and TRBJ2-1, is DTGVSQNPRHKITKRGQNVTFRCDPISEHNRLYWYRQTLGQGPEFLTYFQNEAQLEKSRLLSDRFSAERPKGSFSTLEIQRTEQGDSAMYLCASSPPLAGGPTYNEQFFGPGTRLTVL.

The sample holds a few counts of this clonotype. The chain employs TRBV7-8 and TRBJ2-3, with 10 bases identical to TRBD2. The CDR3 length is 16 residues. Germline loops: CDR1 SGHVS, CDR2 FQNEAQ. Unmatched junction bases numbered 12, after V lost 4 bases and J lost 8 bases. For the CDR3, the DNA is TGTGCCAGCAGCTCGACGAAAGCGGGGGGGGACCGTACGCAGTATTTT. Amino acid sequence: CASSSTKAGGDRTQYF.

This clonotype was seen only a few times. This sequence joins TRBV4-1 and TRBJ2-3; the D is unclear. CDR1 and CDR2 (germline): MGHRA, YSYEKL. The ends were cut back, 3 bases at V and 5 bases at J, with 9 bases in the middle. CDR3 length: 13 amino acids. The CDR3 loop is CASSHLVGDTQYF. The CDR3 DNA is TGCGCCAGCAGCCACCTGGTGGGAGATACGCAGTATTTT.